The present TCR beta chain was sequenced within a study of blood T cell repertoires in COVID-19. Whole-study context: The United States, Italy and Spain supplied acute and convalescent COVID-19 samples. From T cells, B-cell-depleted T cells, or PBMCs came the material, which was cDNA or gDNA.

Losses at the gene ends were 0 bases for V and 1 base for J; bases not matched to a gene: 0. Per germline, CDR1 SGHKS and CDR2 YYEKEE (reference sequence). CDR3 size: 14 residues. Study processing details: Amplification of reference gene primers was used by the study to estimate nucleated cell counts. Method: immunoSEQ multiplex PCR; TCRdb's copy keeps in-frame clones and lacks some. From that table come the V and J calls and clone size; the DNA was used to work out D and trimming. Among about 300,000 clones listed, around nine tenths were seen once. This clone was observed once. The J gene is TRBJ1-1, the V gene TRBV5-5; 7 positions agree with TRBD1. This receptor was obtained from a man in his 70s with acute or convalescent COVID-19. Sample: peripheral blood. CDR3 DNA: TGTGCCAGCAGCTTGGGGACAGGGAACACTGAAGCTTTCTTT. Translated, it gives CASSLGTGNTEAFF.